This TCR beta chain derives from a study of control samples from healthy donors and cancer patients. The protocol was immunoSEQ multiplex PCR, while the TCRdb copy is restricted to in-frame clones and leaves out a portion. The profile shows around 200,000 clones, approximately 92% of them singletons. CDR1 SQVTM and CDR2 ANQGSEA come from the germline V gene. This CDR3 is built from 12 residues. V lost 0 bases, J lost 5 bases, and 7 bases lay in between. Input material: blood. The chain joins TRBV29-1 to TRBJ1-1; D gene ambiguous. The TCR originated in a man aged 18 to 29 in good health. In nucleotides, the CDR3 is TGCAGCGTTGAAGACCGATGGACTGAAGCTTTCTTT. Encoded protein: CSVEDRWTEAFF.